The sample holds one count of the clone carrying this T cell receptor (beta chain). Its target is unknown. Researchers isolated at least 7 million PBMCs per sample. The data were obtained in a study of blood T cells in healthy people across ages. Study-level points and caveats: Roughly linearly, TCR beta diversity per million T cells fell as age increased. Estimated diversity that came from one million T cells was considered an underestimate.

The CDR3 consists of 17 residues. Germline CDR1 is SGHVS and CDR2 is FNYEAQ. Sample-barcoded 5' priming and a J-beta primer mix drove a second PCR of about 7 to 12 cycles. With 12 random nucleotides, a template-switch adaptor tagged each individual cDNA molecule. TCRdb itself ran the 5' RACE reads through MiXCR, one entry per CDR3 protein. Of 1,500,000 or so distinct CDR3 sequences in the sample, approximately 42% were seen once. The receptor comes from a young woman in good health. The V call is TRBV7-6, the J call TRBJ2-1; 7 bases match TRBD2. The DNA end favors TRBJ2-7, so the J call may be wrong. The sequenced material came from blood. CDR3 residues: CASSLAGPSGSYNEQYF. CDR3 nucleotide sequence: TGTGCCAGCAGCTTAGCGGGGCCTAGCGGATCCTACAATGAGCAGTACTTC.